This entry features one TCR beta chain sequence. Its antigen is unknown. The data are from a study of T cells in Graves' hyperthyroidism and ophthalmopathy. Whole-study findings and limits: Ophthalmopathy, as predicted by the model, came a median roughly 6.3 months after the prediction.

TCR beta CDR3 sequences were amplified from RNA transcripts. A set of HTBI primers served as the primers for a first-round RT-PCR of the TCR CDR3. TCRdb re-analysed the multiplex PCR reads in MiXCR, keeping a single row per CDR3 protein. The sample has more than 500,000 distinct CDR3 sequences; around 16% are singletons. PBMCs were collected from an approximately 10 ml volume of fresh peripheral blood. Source material: blood. This TCR came from a woman aged 25 to 45 with Graves' hyperthyroidism.

The CDR3 spells CSARAPRQGTGELFF. CDR3 nucleotides: TGCAGTGCTAGAGCCCCTAGACAGGGTACCGGGGAGCTGTTTTTT. V is TRBV20-1 and J is TRBJ2-2; 7 nucleotides agree with TRBD1. CDR3 size: 15 residues. Germline values: CDR1 DFQATT, CDR2 SNEGSKA (reference sequence). J lost 5 bases, V lost 1 base, and 7 bases had no gene match.